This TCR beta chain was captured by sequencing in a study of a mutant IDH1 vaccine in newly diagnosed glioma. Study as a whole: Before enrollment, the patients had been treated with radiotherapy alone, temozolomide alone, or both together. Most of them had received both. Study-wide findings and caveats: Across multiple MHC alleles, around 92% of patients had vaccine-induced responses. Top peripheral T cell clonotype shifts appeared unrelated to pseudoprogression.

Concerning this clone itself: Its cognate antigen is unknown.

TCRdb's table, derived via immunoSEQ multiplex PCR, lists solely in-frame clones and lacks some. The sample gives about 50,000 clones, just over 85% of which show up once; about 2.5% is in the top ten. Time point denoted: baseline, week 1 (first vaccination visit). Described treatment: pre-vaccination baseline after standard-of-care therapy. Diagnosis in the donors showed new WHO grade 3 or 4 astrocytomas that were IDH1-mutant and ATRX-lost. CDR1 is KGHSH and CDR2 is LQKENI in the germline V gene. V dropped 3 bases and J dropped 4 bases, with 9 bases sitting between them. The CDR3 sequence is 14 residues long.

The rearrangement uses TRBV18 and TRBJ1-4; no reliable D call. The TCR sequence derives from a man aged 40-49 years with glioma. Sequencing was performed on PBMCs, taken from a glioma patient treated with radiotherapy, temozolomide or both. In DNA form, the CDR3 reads TGTGCCAGCTCACCCCGGGCCAATAATGAAAAACTGTTTTTT. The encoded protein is CASSPRANNEKLFF.